This T cell receptor (beta chain) was found in a study of T-cell memory formation after mild COVID-19. Per the germline V gene, CDR1 is MNHEY and CDR2 is SMNVEV (reference sequence). The V end lost 0 bases, the J end lost 3 bases, and 9 bases lay between the germline ends. This CDR3 comprises 15 residues. TCR alpha and TCR beta cDNA libraries carrying sample barcodes and UMIs came from 5'RACE with constant-segment primers. TCRdb redid the calling of the 5' RACE reads with MiXCR, one entry per CDR3 protein. The profile shows hundreds of thousands of distinct CDR3 sequences, around 25% of them singletons. Study-level findings and limits: Second-wave clones with a day 37 peak had unconfirmed SARS-CoV-2 specificity.

Points on this clonotype: Its antigen is not known.

The V call is TRBV27, the J call TRBJ1-5; TRBD1 is a possible D gene (5 bases). The receptor was derived from an adult woman who had mild COVID-19 (a few samples of this study predate the infection). Cell type and time point are not known. Sequencing input: PBMCs or a T cell subset sorted from them (not recorded which). CDR3 residues: CASSLSGVLNQPQHF. The DNA for the CDR3 is TGTGCCAGCAGTTTATCGGGGGTACTCAATCAGCCCCAGCATTTT.